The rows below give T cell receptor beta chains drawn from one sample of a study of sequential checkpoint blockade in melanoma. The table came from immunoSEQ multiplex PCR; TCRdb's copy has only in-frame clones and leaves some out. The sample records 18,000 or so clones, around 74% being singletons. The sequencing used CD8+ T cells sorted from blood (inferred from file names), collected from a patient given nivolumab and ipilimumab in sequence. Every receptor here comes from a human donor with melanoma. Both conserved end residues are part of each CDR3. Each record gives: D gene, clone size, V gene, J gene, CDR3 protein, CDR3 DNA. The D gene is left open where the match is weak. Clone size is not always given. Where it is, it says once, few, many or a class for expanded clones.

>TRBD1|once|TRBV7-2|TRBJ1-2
CASSPRTGYNYGYTF
TGTGCCAGCAGCCCCAGGACAGGGTATAACTATGGCTACACCTTC
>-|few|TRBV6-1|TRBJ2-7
CASSFATGAYEQYF
TGTGCCAGCAGTTTCGCGACAGGAGCCTACGAGCAGTACTTC
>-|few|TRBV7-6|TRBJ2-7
CASSLWAAYEQYF
TGTGCCAGCAGCTTGTGGGCAGCCTACGAGCAGTACTTC
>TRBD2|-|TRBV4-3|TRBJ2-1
CASSQDAGGRNEQFF
TGCGCCAGCAGCCAAGATGCGGGAGGAAGAAATGAGCAGTTCTTC
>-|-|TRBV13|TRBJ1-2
CASSPGQNYGYTF
TGTGCCAGCAGCCCAGGACAGAACTATGGCTACACCTTC
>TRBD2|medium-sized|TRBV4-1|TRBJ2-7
CASSQDPGGTAYEQYF
TGCGCCAGCAGCCAAGATCCGGGAGGCACGGCCTACGAGCAGTACTTC
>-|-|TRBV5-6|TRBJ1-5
CASSVRSRGNYRPQHF
TGTGCCAGCAGCGTCAGATCCAGGGGAAACTATCGGCCCCAGCATTTT
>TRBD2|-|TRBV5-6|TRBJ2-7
CASSPILAGESGYEQYF
TGTGCCAGCAGCCCGATACTAGCGGGAGAATCTGGTTACGAGCAGTACTTC
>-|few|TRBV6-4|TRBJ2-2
CASSDDHRHSGELFF
TGTGCCAGCAGTGACGATCACAGGCACTCCGGGGAGCTGTTTTTT
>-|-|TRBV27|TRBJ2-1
CASSLRPPAGYNEQFF
TGTGCCAGCAGTTTACGGCCCCCAGCAGGCTACAATGAGCAGTTCTTC